This TCR beta chain was sequenced during a study of Ad26.COV2.S vaccination and SARS-CoV-2 variants. Generated by immunoSEQ multiplex PCR, the TCRdb table keeps only in-frame clones and is missing some. The sample has 400,000 or so clones, more than 85% seen once. Described treatment: about 20 received Ad26.COV2.S at low or high dose, single or two shots; about five received placebo; per-sample allocation not given. Specimen acquisition occurred on day 63 following the initial vaccine or placebo injection. An adult aged 18-55 years in Boston served as the donor. The CDR3 covers 15 residues. V lost 6 bases, J lost 5 bases, and 19 bases lay in between. CDR1 is SNHLY and CDR2 is FYNNEI in the germline V gene.

The source was peripheral blood, collected in a trial of Ad26.COV2.S vaccine versus placebo. This sequence joins TRBV2 and TRBJ1-1; D is ambiguous. This clonotype originated in a person aged 18-60 years who received the Ad26.COV2.S COVID-19 vaccine or a placebo. The CDR3 reads CASSVSWGGGTEAFF. In DNA form, the CDR3 reads TGTGCCAGCAGCGTATCGTGGGGTGGTGGTACTGAAGCTTTCTTT.